Below, 29 T cell receptor beta chains from the same sample are listed, as sequenced in a study of early T cells in non-severe SARS-CoV-2 infection (dated by TCRdb to the early 2020s). Library preparation employed 5' RACE. Sequencing used a NextSeq 500. The public reads were run again by TCRdb, first through fastp at Q25 and then through MiXCR, and only productive beta chains were kept. Identical CDR3 protein sequences are pooled into one entry, listed with their most common genes and DNA. A total of some 71,000 distinct CDR3 sequences appear in this sample, roughly a tenth of them only once. Of the sample, 5.9% is held by the ten largest clones. What was sequenced was whole blood. These receptors originate from an adult who was a healthcare worker with PCR-confirmed SARS-CoV-2 infection or an uninfected control (not recorded which).

A few counts support this clonotype. The chain combines TRBV14 with TRBJ1-1; D is ambiguous. Trimming pared 4 bases from V and 0 bases from J, leaving 9 bases between. This CDR3 contains 14 residues. CDR1 and CDR2 (germline): SGHDN, FVKESK. DNA for the CDR3: TGTGCCAGCAGCCCTCTGGGGATGAACACTGAAGCTTTCTTT. Its protein is CASSPLGMNTEAFF.

This clonotype was observed a handful of times. The V gene is TRBV10-3, the J gene TRBJ2-7; D perhaps matches TRBD1 (6 bases). The CDR3 spans 14 residues. Germline assignment: CDR1 ENHRY and CDR2 SYGVKD. The V end lost 6 bases, the J end lost 3 bases, and 15 bases lay between the germline ends. In DNA form, the CDR3 reads TGTGCCATCAGAGGGGAAACAGGGAACTACGAGCAGTACTTC. The encoded protein is CAIRGETGNYEQYF.

This clonotype was detected ten times or more. This chain connects TRBV6-4 to TRBJ2-1, with 9 nucleotides matching TRBD2. With V trimmed by 4 bases and J by 7 bases, 8 bases remained unmatched. The CDR3 consists of 15 residues. Per germline, CDR1 MRHNA and CDR2 SNTAGT. CDR3 loop: CASSVRVAGANEQFF. CDR3 in DNA: TGTGCCAGCAGTGTTCGAGTAGCGGGAGCAAATGAGCAGTTCTTC.

V usage is TRBV20-1 and J usage is TRBJ1-4; D unresolved. V was shortened by 0 bases and J by 7 bases, with 18 bases between the two germline ends. This CDR3 spans 16 amino acids. Looked up from germline, CDR1 is DFQATT and CDR2 is SNEGSKA (reference sequence). CDR3 coding DNA: TGCAGTGCTAGAGACCAAGATACGGGAGCAGTTGAAAAACTGTTTTTT. Amino acids: CSARDQDTGAVEKLFF.

This clonotype occurred a few times. The chain couples TRBV24-1 to TRBJ2-1, with 8 bases identical to TRBD1. Germline CDR1 is KGHDR and CDR2 is SFDVKD. V lost 4 bases to trimming and J lost 2 bases; unmatched junction nucleotides: 6. The CDR3 consists of 16 residues. The CDR3 DNA reads as TGTGCCACCAGTGACTTGACAGGGGATGCCTACAATGAGCAGTTCTTC. It specifies CATSDLTGDAYNEQFF.

The chain carries TRBV28 and TRBJ1-1; D perhaps matches TRBD1 (5 bases). Trimming shortened V by 2 bases and J by 5 bases, and 12 bases separated the two germline ends. The germline V gene encodes CDR1 MDHEN and CDR2 SYDVKM. The length of the CDR3 is 14 residues. The CDR3 is CASSLTGDGTEAFF. As DNA, the CDR3 is TGTGCCAGCAGTTTAACCGGGGACGGGACTGAAGCTTTCTTT. Combining the CDR3 with reference TRBV28 and TRBJ1-1 gives the whole variable domain DVKVTQSSRYLVKRTGEKVFLECVQDMDHENMFWYRQDPGLGLRLIYFSYDVKMKEKGDIPEGYSVSREKKERFSLILESASTNQTSMYLCASSLTGDGTEAFFGQGTRLTVV.

The V call is TRBV19, the J call TRBJ2-2; 8 nucleotides match TRBD1. The CDR3 has 13 residues. Germline V gene sequence: CDR1 LNHDA, CDR2 SQIVND (reference sequence). V lost 8 bases to trimming and J lost 4 bases; unmatched junction nucleotides: 3. The CDR3 DNA follows: TGTGCCAGTCAGGACAGGGTCACCGGGGAGCTGTTTTTT. Amino acids: CASQDRVTGELFF.

This clonotype was seen a handful of times. It is unclear where the CDR3 begins or ends on the DNA, so no DNA is shown, and the CDR3 is as TCRdb lists it. The chain joins TRBV6-1 to TRBJ2-4; TRBD1 is the table's D call and was not checked against the DNA. With termini counted, the CDR3 has 15 amino acids. In germline, CDR1 is MNHNS, CDR2 SASEGT. This CDR3 reads CASILDRGHGNIQYF.

In DNA, the CDR3 is TGTGCCAGCAGCTTCCGAGTGGGACAGTTAGAGACCCAGTACTTC. It translates to CASSFRVGQLETQYF. The rearrangement joins TRBV11-2 to TRBJ2-5, with 7 bases identical to TRBD1. In germline, CDR1 is SGHAT, CDR2 FQNNGV. J was trimmed by 4 bases and V by 3 bases; bases with no gene match: 8. The CDR3 contains 15 residues.

This clonotype was observed many times. A junction end diverges from the germline sequence, so it may reflect a read error. V is TRBV6-5 and J is TRBJ1-5, with D possibly matching TRBD1 (6 bases). The V gene's germline CDR1 is MNHEY and CDR2 SVGAGI. This CDR3 is built from 15 residues. CDR3 sequence reads: CASSYGRGRNQPQHF. Here the CDR3 DNA reads TGTGCCAGCAGTTACGGCAGGGGACGCAATCAGCCTCAGCATTTT.

This clonotype has only a few counts. It is likely a read error, because the conserved phenylalanine at the end of the CDR3 is missing. This sequence joins TRBV4-1 and TRBJ2-5, with D perhaps matching TRBD2 (5 bases). V lost 1 base to trimming and J lost 3 bases, with 18 bases between them. The CDR3 length is 17 residues. CDR1 MGHRA and CDR2 YSYEKL come from the germline V gene. The CDR3 DNA reads TGCGCCAGCAGCCAAGGAGGCTGGCCCAGAGCGGAAGAGACCCAGTACTTG. Translation gives CASSQGGWPRAEETQYL.

Ten or more counts support this clonotype. The chain has TRBV3-1 and TRBJ1-5; the match to TRBD1 covers 9 bases. Germline V lookup: CDR1 LGHDT, CDR2 YNNKEL (reference sequence). The CDR3 spans 15 residues. With V trimmed by 4 bases and J by 6 bases, 7 bases remained unmatched. CDR3 loop: CASSPSTGGRQPQHF. For the CDR3, the DNA is TGTGCCAGCAGCCCTTCTACAGGGGGCCGTCAGCCCCAGCATTTT.

This clonotype has more than one count but fewer than ten. In DNA form, the CDR3 reads TGCAGTGCGACAGGCCCCTCCTACGAGCAGTACTTC. Translated, it gives CSATGPSYEQYF. This chain joins TRBV20-1 and TRBJ2-7; possibly TRBD1 for D (6 bases). CDR1 and CDR2 (germline): DFQATT, SNEGSKA (reference sequence). The CDR3 consists of 12 residues. V was trimmed by 6 bases and J by 0 bases, leaving 9 bases between them.

This clonotype was seen ten or more times. For the CDR3, the DNA is TGTGCCAGCAGCCGGACCGGGGCCGCGGGGATTTACTACACCTTC. Its translation is CASSRTGAAGIYYTF. J is TRBJ1-2 and V is TRBV11-2; TRBD1 might be the D (5 bases). Trimming left V 5 bases short and J 10 bases short, with 23 bases between. There are 15 residues in the CDR3. CDR1 is SGHAT and CDR2 is FQNNGV in the germline V gene. Combining the CDR3 with reference TRBV11-2 and TRBJ1-2 gives the whole variable domain EAGVAQSPRYKIIEKRQSVAFWCNPISGHATLYWYQQILGQGPKLLIQFQNNGVVDDSQLPKDRFSAERLKGVDSTLKIQPAKLEDSAVYLCASSRTGAAGIYYTFGSGTRLTVV.

This clonotype was seen more than once but under ten times. The genes are TRBV20-1 and TRBJ2-2, with D possibly being TRBD2 (6 bases). Trimming cost V 3 bases and J 0 bases, with 14 bases left between them. This CDR3 region has 16 residues. Germline V gene lookup returns CDR1 DFQATT and CDR2 SNEGSKA (reference sequence). The CDR3 loop reads CSASGLSGPNTGELFF. The DNA for the CDR3 is TGCAGTGCTAGCGGGTTAAGCGGGCCGAACACCGGGGAGCTGTTTTTT.

The genes are TRBV30 and TRBJ1-2, with unresolved D. Trimming removed 8 bases at V and 4 bases at J, with 14 bases between. From germline, CDR1 is GTSNPN and CDR2 SVGIG (reference sequence). The CDR3 totals 12 residues. For the CDR3, the DNA is TGTGCCGGGGAGCCAAAGAGCTATGGCTACACCTTC. It translates to CAGEPKSYGYTF.

This clonotype occurred many times. The chain recombines TRBV7-7 with TRBJ2-2; D is unclear. The CDR3 totals 13 residues. Trimming removed 5 bases from V and 1 base from J, with 5 bases in between. Germline CDR1 SSHAT, CDR2 FNYEAQ (reference sequence). CDR3 residues: CASSLGNTGELFF. CDR3 in DNA: TGTGCCAGCAGCCTAGGGAACACCGGGGAGCTGTTTTTT.

This clonotype was seen a few times. This chain joins TRBV24-1 and TRBJ2-3; D is undetermined. The CDR3 contains 14 residues. The germline V and J ends were trimmed by 5 bases and 1 base, with 9 bases remaining between them. Germline V CDR1 and CDR2: KGHDR, SFDVKD. CDR3 coding DNA: TGTGCCACCAGTGCACGTTCTCGCACAGATACGCAGTATTTT. Its protein is CATSARSRTDTQYF.

The chain couples TRBV7-2 to TRBJ1-6; no reliable D call. The CDR3 loop spans 18 amino acids. The ends were cut back, 3 bases at V and 1 base at J, with 16 bases in the middle. Germline V gene lookup returns CDR1 SGHTA and CDR2 FQGNSA. This CDR3 reads CASSLVVGWQSYNSPLHF. The CDR3 bases are TGTGCCAGCAGCTTGGTAGTCGGGTGGCAGTCCTATAATTCACCCCTCCACTTT.

This clonotype was detected only a few times. The chain joins TRBV3-1 to TRBJ2-7, with TRBD1 matching over 9 bases. Germline V gene lookup returns CDR1 LGHDT and CDR2 YNNKEL (reference sequence). The CDR3 has 16 amino acids. The J segment lost 3 bases and the V segment lost 1 base, leaving 7 bases of the junction unmatched. The CDR3 DNA follows: TGTGCCAGCAGCCAAGGGGACAGGGTGAGAGGCTACGAGCAGTACTTC. This translates into CASSQGDRVRGYEQYF.

This clonotype appeared many times. The V and J genes are TRBV7-2 and TRBJ2-1; the match to TRBD1 covers 7 bases. With V trimmed by 3 bases and J by 4 bases, 6 bases remained unmatched. The CDR3 is 15 residues long. Germline loops: CDR1 SGHTA, CDR2 FQGNSA. The CDR3 here is CASSLHQGVYNEQFF. The CDR3 nucleotides are TGTGCCAGCAGCTTGCACCAGGGGGTATACAATGAGCAGTTCTTC.

This clonotype was found many times. CDR3 coding DNA: TGCAGTGCGGGCCGATCCCCGGGACAGTACGAAAAACTGTTTTTT. It yields the protein CSAGRSPGQYEKLFF. This chain uses TRBV20-1 with TRBJ1-4; 7 bases align to TRBD1. The V gene end was trimmed by 6 bases and the J gene end by 8 bases; junction bases not matched to a gene: 15. CDR3 length equals 15 residues. Germline CDR1 and CDR2: DFQATT and SNEGSKA (reference sequence).

This clonotype has more than one count but fewer than ten. The chain uses TRBV4-1 and TRBJ2-1, with D possibly being TRBD1 or TRBD2 (6 bases each). CDR3 length: 14 residues. Deletions cut 0 bases from V and 7 bases from J, with 10 bases between. Germline V gives CDR1 MGHRA, CDR2 YSYEKL. The CDR3 coding sequence is TGCGCCAGCAGCCAAGATCGAGGGGGGAATGAGCAGTTCTTC. Residues: CASSQDRGGNEQFF.

This clonotype was counted at least ten times. The gene calls are TRBV7-2 and TRBJ2-1, with D hard to call. The V gene's germline CDR1 is SGHTA and CDR2 FQGNSA. The CDR3 consists of 17 residues. V dropped 6 bases and J dropped 2 bases, with 20 bases sitting between them. As DNA, the CDR3 is TGTGCCAGCAGTTCAGAGACCGGGTCGATTCCCTACAATGAGCAGTTCTTC. Translating it yields CASSSETGSIPYNEQFF.

This clonotype was observed a handful of times. The rearrangement joins TRBV6-1 to TRBJ2-7, with 8 positions matching TRBD1. Germline assignment: CDR1 MNHNS and CDR2 SASEGT. J lost 0 bases, V lost 7 bases, and 8 bases had no gene match. CDR3 length: 15 residues. The CDR3, as DNA: TGTGCCAGCACCACGGACAGGGTTGGCTCCTACGAGCAGTACTTC. The encoded protein is CASTTDRVGSYEQYF.

The chain employs TRBV6-2 or TRBV6-3 and TRBJ2-5; 13 bases line up with TRBD2. Germline V CDR1 and CDR2: MNHEY, SVGEGT. Trimming at V came to 1 base and at J to 5 bases, leaving 1 base not matched to a gene. The CDR3 is made up of 15 amino acids. CDR3 in DNA: TGTGCCAGCAGTTACTTGACTAGCGGGAGGGAGACCCAGTACTTC. Translating gives CASSYLTSGRETQYF.

The genes are TRBV4-3 and TRBJ2-2; 7 positions agree with TRBD1. The CDR3 is 14 amino acids. The junction had 3 bases not matched to a gene; V was cut back by 4 bases and J by 4 bases. Germline lookup yields CDR1 LGHNA and CDR2 YSLEER. This chain's CDR3 is CASSLQGVTGELFF. The CDR3 nucleotides read TGCGCCAGCAGCCTTCAGGGGGTCACCGGGGAGCTGTTTTTT.

The rearrangement uses TRBV5-1 and TRBJ1-1; D unresolved. V was cut by 3 bases and J by 4 bases, with 10 bases left in between. This CDR3 comprises 13 residues. Germline V gene sequence: CDR1 SGHRS, CDR2 YFSETQ. The chain's CDR3 is CASSYPGGTEAFF. The DNA for the CDR3 is TGCGCCAGCAGCTATCCGGGAGGCACTGAAGCTTTCTTT.

In this sample, this clonotype turned up many times. This chain uses TRBV7-9 with TRBJ1-1; no reliable D call. CDR3 length equals 15 residues. V was clipped by 6 bases and J by 5 bases, with 19 bases between them. The germline V gene encodes CDR1 SEHNR and CDR2 FQNEAQ (reference sequence). The chain's CDR3 is CASSGPLGFGTEAFF. The CDR3, as DNA: TGTGCCAGCAGTGGGCCGCTTGGGTTTGGGACTGAAGCTTTCTTT.